Below, 2 T cell receptor beta chains from the same sample are listed, as sequenced in a study of beta chain features in type 1 diabetes. TCRB transcripts that were expressed got sequenced, as all of the isolated RNA had been reverse transcribed. Only in-frame clones appear in the TCRdb table, and some are missing; sequencing was by immunoSEQ multiplex PCR. The sample records under 350,000 clones, approximately 8.1% being singletons. The sample consisted of central memory CD4+ T cells from blood. These receptors came from a young woman in good health.

The rearrangement uses TRBV6-6 and TRBJ2-1; D is possibly TRBD1 (5 bases). Trimming shortened V by 6 bases and J by 8 bases, and 14 bases separated the two germline ends. Germline values: CDR1 MNHNY, CDR2 SVGAGI (reference sequence). The CDR3 has 13 amino acids. The CDR3 DNA sequence: TGTGCCAGCAGCCTCAGGGTAGAGGATGAGCAGTTCTTC. It translates to CASSLRVEDEQFF.

This clone was observed a few times. The J gene is TRBJ2-3, the V gene TRBV2, with a tentative D call TRBD2 (6 bases). Per the germline V gene, CDR1 is SNHLY and CDR2 is FYNNEI. V was trimmed by 6 bases and J by 5 bases, leaving 24 bases between them. The CDR3 spans 17 residues. The CDR3 spells CASRAIRTSSAGDTQYF. In DNA form, the CDR3 reads TGTGCCAGCAGGGCCATAAGAACTAGCTCAGCGGGAGATACGCAGTATTTT.